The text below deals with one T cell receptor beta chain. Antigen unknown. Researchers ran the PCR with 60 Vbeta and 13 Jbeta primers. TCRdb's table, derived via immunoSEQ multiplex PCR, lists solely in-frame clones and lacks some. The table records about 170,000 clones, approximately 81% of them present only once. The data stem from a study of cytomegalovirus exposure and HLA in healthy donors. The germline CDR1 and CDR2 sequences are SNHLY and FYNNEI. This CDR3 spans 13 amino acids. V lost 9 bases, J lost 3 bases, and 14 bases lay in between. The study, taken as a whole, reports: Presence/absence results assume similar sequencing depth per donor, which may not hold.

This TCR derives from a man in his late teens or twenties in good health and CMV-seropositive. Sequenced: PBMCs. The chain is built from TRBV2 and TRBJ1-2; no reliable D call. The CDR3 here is CASQVGLDYGYTF. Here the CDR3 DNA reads TGTGCCAGTCAGGTTGGCCTGGACTATGGCTACACCTTC.